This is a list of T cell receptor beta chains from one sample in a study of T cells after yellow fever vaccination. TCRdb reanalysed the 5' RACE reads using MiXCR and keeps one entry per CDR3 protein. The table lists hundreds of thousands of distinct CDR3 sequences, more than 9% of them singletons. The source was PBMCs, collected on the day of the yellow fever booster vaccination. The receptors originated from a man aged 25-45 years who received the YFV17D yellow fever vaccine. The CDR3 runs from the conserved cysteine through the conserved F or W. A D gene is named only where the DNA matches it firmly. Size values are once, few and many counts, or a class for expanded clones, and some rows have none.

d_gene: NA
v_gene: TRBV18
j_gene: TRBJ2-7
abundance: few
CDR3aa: CASSPDGRYLYEQYF
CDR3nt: TGTGCCAGCTCACCCGACGGACGCTACCTCTACGAGCAGTACTTC

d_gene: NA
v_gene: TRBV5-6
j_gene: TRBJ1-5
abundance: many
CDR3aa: CASSLDGHQPQHF
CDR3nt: TGTGCCAGCAGCTTGGACGGCCATCAGCCCCAGCATTTT

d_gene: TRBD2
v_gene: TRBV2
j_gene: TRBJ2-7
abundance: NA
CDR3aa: CASKLAGVYEQYF
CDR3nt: TGTGCCAGCAAATTAGCGGGAGTCTACGAGCAGTACTTC

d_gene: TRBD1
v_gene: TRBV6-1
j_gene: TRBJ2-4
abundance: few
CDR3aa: CASSSSRDRARAKNIQYF
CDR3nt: TGTGCCAGCAGTAGTTCCCGGGACAGAGCCAGGGCCAAAAACATTCAGTACTTC

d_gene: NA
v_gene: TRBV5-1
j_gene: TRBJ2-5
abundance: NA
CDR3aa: CASSWTRGAQETQYF
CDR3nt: TGCGCCAGCAGCTGGACGAGGGGGGCCCAAGAGACCCAGTACTTC

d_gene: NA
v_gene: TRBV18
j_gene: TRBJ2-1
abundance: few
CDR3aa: CASYSTSANEQFF
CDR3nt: TGTGCCAGTTACTCCACATCCGCCAATGAGCAGTTCTTC

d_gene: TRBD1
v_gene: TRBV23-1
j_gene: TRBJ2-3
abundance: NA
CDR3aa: CASSQSGPGQGVPPCTDTQYF
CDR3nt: TGCGCCAGCAGTCAATCGGGGCCTGGGCAGGGGGTTCCCCCTTGCACAGATACGCAGTATTTT

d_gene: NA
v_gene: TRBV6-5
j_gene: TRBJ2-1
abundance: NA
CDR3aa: CASSYGLGWESNEQFF
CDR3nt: TGTGCCAGCAGTTACGGGTTGGGGTGGGAGTCAAATGAGCAGTTCTTC

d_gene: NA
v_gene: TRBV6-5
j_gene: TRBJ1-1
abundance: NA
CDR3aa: CASSYGPGKDTEDFF
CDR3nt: TGTGCCAGCAGTTATGGGCCAGGGAAGGACACTGAAGATTTCTTT

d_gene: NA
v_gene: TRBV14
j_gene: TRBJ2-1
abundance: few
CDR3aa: CASSQALEQFF
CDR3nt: TGTGCCAGCAGCCAAGCGCTAGAGCAGTTCTTC

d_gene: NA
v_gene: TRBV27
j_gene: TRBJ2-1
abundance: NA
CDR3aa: CASSPVSNEQFF
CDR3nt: TGTGCCAGCAGCCCAGTCAGCAATGAGCAGTTCTTC

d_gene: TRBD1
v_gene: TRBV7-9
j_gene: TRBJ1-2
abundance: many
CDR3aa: CASSLPLRGAYGYTF
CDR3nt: TGTGCCAGCAGCCTTCCCCTCAGGGGGGCCTATGGCTACACCTTC

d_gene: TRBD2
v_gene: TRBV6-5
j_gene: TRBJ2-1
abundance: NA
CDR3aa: CASSSRSGSYEQFF
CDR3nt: TGTGCCAGCAGTTCGCGCAGCGGGAGTTATGAGCAGTTCTTC

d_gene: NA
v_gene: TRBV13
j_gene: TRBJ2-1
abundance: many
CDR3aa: CASSLGPGGREQFF
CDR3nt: TGTGCCAGCAGCTTAGGCCCTGGGGGACGGGAGCAGTTCTTC

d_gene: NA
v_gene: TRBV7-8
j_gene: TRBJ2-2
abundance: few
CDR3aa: CASIFEVGELFF
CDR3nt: TGTGCCAGCATTTTCGAGGTCGGGGAGCTGTTTTTT

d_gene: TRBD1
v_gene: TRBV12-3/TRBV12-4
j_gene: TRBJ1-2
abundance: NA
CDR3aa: CASSTGAHYGYTF
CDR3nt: TGTGCCAGCAGCACAGGGGCGCACTATGGCTACACCTTC

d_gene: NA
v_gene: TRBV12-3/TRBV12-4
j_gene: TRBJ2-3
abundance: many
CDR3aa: CASTHTDTQYF
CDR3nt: TGTGCCAGCACCCACACAGATACGCAGTATTTT

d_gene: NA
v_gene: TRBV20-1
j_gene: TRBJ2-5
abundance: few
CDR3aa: CSAAGEPLETQYF
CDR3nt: TGCAGTGCGGCAGGGGAACCCCTGGAGACCCAGTACTTC

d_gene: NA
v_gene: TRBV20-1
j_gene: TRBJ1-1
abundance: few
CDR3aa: CSASRQSQAEAFF
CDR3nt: TGCAGTGCTTCCCGACAAAGCCAGGCTGAAGCTTTCTTT

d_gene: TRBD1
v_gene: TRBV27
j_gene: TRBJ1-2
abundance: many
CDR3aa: CASSALDRAARGYTF
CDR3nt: TGTGCCAGCAGTGCCCTCGACAGGGCGGCTAGGGGCTACACCTTC

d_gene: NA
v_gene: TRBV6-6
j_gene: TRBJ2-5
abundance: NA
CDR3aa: CASKPFQETQYF
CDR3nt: TGTGCCAGCAAGCCGTTCCAAGAGACCCAGTACTTC

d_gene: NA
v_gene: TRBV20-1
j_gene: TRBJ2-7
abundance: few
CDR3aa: CSAREIGTPSYEQYF
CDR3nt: TGCAGTGCTAGAGAAATTGGGACTCCCTCCTACGAGCAGTACTTC

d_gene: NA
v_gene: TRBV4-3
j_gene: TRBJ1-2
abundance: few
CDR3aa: CASSQEVLGDYGYTF
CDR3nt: TGCGCCAGCAGCCAAGAAGTACTGGGGGACTATGGCTACACCTTC

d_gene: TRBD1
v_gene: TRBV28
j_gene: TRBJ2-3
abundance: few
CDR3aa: CASGTGDTDTQYF
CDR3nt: TGTGCCAGCGGGACAGGGGACACAGATACGCAGTATTTT

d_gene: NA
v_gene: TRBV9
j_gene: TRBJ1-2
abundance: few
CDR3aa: CASSVPGGGGYTF
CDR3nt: TGTGCCAGCAGCGTACCCGGGGGCGGTGGCTACACCTTC

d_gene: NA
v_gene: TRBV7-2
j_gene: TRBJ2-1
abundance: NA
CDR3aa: CASSSAGFEQFF
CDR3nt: TGTGCCAGCAGCTCAGCCGGATTTGAGCAGTTCTTC